A selection of T cell receptor beta chains follows, all from one sample in a study of blood T cells in healthy people across ages. TCRdb independently ran MiXCR on the 5' RACE reads; one entry per CDR3 protein. The top ten clones hold around 24% of a sample with about 600,000 distinct CDR3 sequences, around 48% of them seen once. Sequencing input: blood. These receptors all stem from a man older than 75 in good health. Both conserved end residues are part of each CDR3. A D gene is named only where the DNA matches it firmly. Expanded clones get a size class; other rows say once, few or many, or leave the size out.

D: -
V: TRBV7-2
size: -
J: TRBJ1-4
CDR3: CASSYRTGGDKLFF

D: -
V: TRBV5-1
size: -
J: TRBJ1-5
CDR3: CASSLDPGGQPQHF

D: -
V: TRBV5-1
size: -
J: -
CDR3: CASSPADHYEQYF

D: TRBD1
V: TRBV12-3/TRBV12-4
size: -
J: TRBJ2-3
CDR3: CASSFRGTGDAQYF

D: TRBD2
V: TRBV7-9
size: -
J: TRBJ2-7
CDR3: CASRPTLAGGHSYEQYF

D: -
V: TRBV24-1
size: few
J: TRBJ2-3
CDR3: CATSGSTDTQYF

D: -
V: TRBV20-1
size: -
J: TRBJ2-3
CDR3: CSARDRRGQSTDTQYF

D: -
V: TRBV29-1
size: -
J: TRBJ1-2
CDR3: CGVGGSSGLYGYTF

D: TRBD1
V: TRBV5-1
size: -
J: TRBJ1-2
CDR3: CASSSGQRDNGYTF

D: -
V: TRBV15
size: once
J: TRBJ2-5
CDR3: CATLSGETQYF

D: -
V: TRBV5-1
size: few
J: TRBJ2-3
CDR3: CASSPEHPSTDTQYF